The clone carrying this TCR beta chain has just a few counts. Replicate PCRs for sorted subsets used 200 ng DNA; this equaled some 30,000 T cell genomes. Clones were read by immunoSEQ multiplex PCR, and TCRdb kept only the in-frame ones, dropping some. Seen here are a few million clones, approximately 96% observed once, and the top ten hold 0.13%. The sample belongs to a study of shared clonotypes between healthy human individuals. Study background: Each donor's CD8 memory used one plate, CD8 naive two, each CD4 subset three.

The germline V gene encodes CDR1 LNHNV and CDR2 YYDKDF (reference sequence). This CDR3 contains 15 residues. V was shortened by 1 base and J by 2 bases, with 12 bases between the two germline ends. The specimen was naive CD4+ T cells sorted from blood. Subset in this sample: CD45RA+ positively selected. The chain uses TRBV15 and TRBJ2-7, with D perhaps TRBD1 or TRBD2 (6 bases each). The receptor comes from a man aged 18 to 30 in good health. The CDR3 is CATSRGGAGAYEQYF. CDR3 DNA sequence: TGTGCCACCAGCAGAGGGGGGGCAGGGGCCTACGAGCAGTACTTC.